Sequencing of this T cell receptor beta chain was carried out in a study of T-cell reconstitution after alpha-beta-depleted transplantation in children. Study-level findings and limits: About two months after transplant, alpha-beta T cells reportedly came from several hundred expanded graft clones. One year after transplant, T-cell counts and diversity came mostly from newly produced T cells. The study traced high day-60 TCRbeta diversity in some patients to surviving recipient T cells and thymic progenitors.

The CDR3 has 19 residues. V lost 2 bases, J lost 2 bases, and 14 bases stayed unmatched. Germline lookup yields CDR1 WNHNN and CDR2 SYGVQD (reference sequence). Using unique molecular identifiers, the investigators prepared the TCRbeta library. Each CDR3 protein is one row after TCRdb ran MiXCR on the PCR reads. This table has approximately 300,000 distinct CDR3 sequences, almost 8% appearing once. On this clonotype itself: Its antigen remains unidentified.

This rearrangement joins TRBV10-1 to TRBJ2-3, with 9 positions matching TRBD2. The specimen comprised peripheral blood, sampled 360 days after TCRalphabeta/CD19-depleted stem cell transplant. The source is a female patient aged 2-10 years who had a stem cell transplant for Fanconi anemia, so the T cells may come from the graft donor. CDR3 DNA sequence: TGCGCCAGCAGTGAGGAACGGTCTAGCGGGAATCTCGCCACAGATACGCAGTATTTT. Amino acids: CASSEERSSGNLATDTQYF.